This T cell receptor (beta chain) was recovered during a study of blood T cell repertoires in COVID-19 (TCRdb year 2020). The study in broad terms: Collaborator samples came from the United States, Italy and Spain and covered acute and convalescent phases of COVID-19. Subjects who had been exposed to COVID-19, were actively infected with it, or had recovered from it provided the deeply sampled blood TCRbeta repertoires that made up the dataset. Nearly every sample came with metadata listing a de-identified subject ID, COVID-19 status, age in years and sex. The material from the prospective study consisted of cDNA or gDNA derived from T cells, B-cell-depleted T cells, or PBMCs. The repertoires were released in a freely available public database intended as a resource for research on the immune response to SARS-CoV-2. The samples were drawn from two sources: the first 160 participants of the ongoing ImmuneRACE study, and 1,000 to 1,500 subjects contributed by 6 global collaborators. Where available, HLA class I and class II types were taken from metadata supplied by the sample provider and were not determined by assay-based typing.

The immunoSEQ Assay, a bias-controlled multiplex PCR, was used to amplify TCRbeta CDR3 regions from genomic DNA. Per the original workflow: The number of nucleated cells in each sample was estimated by amplification of reference gene primers within the assay. To quantify the absolute abundance of each unique TCRbeta CDR3 rearrangement, sequence reads were collapsed and filtered. For each sample, productive Simpson clonality was calculated as the square root of Simpson's diversity index across productive rearrangements. Here the immuneACCESS table is served through TCRdb, limited to in-frame sequences with V and J called. Missing clones are a known gap in these copies; in checked studies unresolved V genes cover under half, and the rest lacks a known reason. From that table come the V and J calls and clone size; the DNA was used to work out D and trimming. The sample table holds around 280,000 clones, of which 75% to 90% were seen once. Of the sample, about 2.2% is held by the ten largest clones.

The CDR3 runs 14 amino acids, cysteine and phenylalanine included. The read is trimmed to its CDR3 DNA, 42 bases read in frame from base 1. Here V drops 3 bases and J drops 3 bases, and the junction holds 4 bases not matched to any gene. Based on the germline V gene (reference sequence), the CDR1 and CDR2 sequences are MNHEY and SMNVEV. A word on this clone: Its specific antigen is unknown. It has no much larger one-base neighbor in the sample; base qualities were not kept.

Samples from volunteer blood donors who had recovered from COVID-19 were contributed by a second Seattle source. Each collaborating institution followed its own protocols to collect whole blood in K2EDTA tubes. For TCRbeta analysis, collaborators shipped samples in one of three forms: frozen whole blood, isolated PBMCs, or DNA extracted from either of those sample types. General study outcomes and caveats: The quantity of clinical and demographic metadata differed by source and by participant and was supplied without curation.

This sequence was found in a woman aged 25 to 39 who had recovered from COVID-19. Input material: peripheral blood. This chain joins TRBV27 to TRBJ2-7; TRBD1 agrees with 8 junctional bases. The CDR3 is CASSLTGTGYEQYF. The sequenced DNA is TGTGCCAGCAGTTTGACCGGGACAGGCTACGAGCAGTACTTC.